The present T cell receptor (beta chain) was sequenced within a study of T cell changes during pregnancy in multiple sclerosis. The method was immunoSEQ multiplex PCR; TCRdb's version includes in-frame clones alone and lacks a portion of them. The sample lists 120,000 or so clones, approximately 94% seen once, with approximately 6.2% in the top ten. The V gene's germline CDR1 is MNHNY and CDR2 SVGAGI (reference sequence). The CDR3 extends over 13 amino acids. Trimming removed 6 bases from V and 5 bases from J, with 13 bases in between. The TCR sequence derives from a female donor with multiple sclerosis, enrolled in a pregnancy study. This sequence joins TRBV6-6 and TRBJ2-5, with a possible D match to TRBD1 (6 bases). The starting material was peripheral blood, obtained before pregnancy. CDR3 in DNA: TGTGCCAGCAGACGCACAGGGTCGGAGACCCAGTACTTC. Protein sequence: CASRRTGSETQYF.